This TCR beta chain was documented in a study of T cells after yellow fever vaccination. This CDR3 region has 19 residues. The V and J ends lost 0 bases and 9 bases, in that order; junction bases with no gene match: 21. Per germline, CDR1 SGDLS and CDR2 YYNGEE. TCRdb passed the 5' RACE reads through MiXCR, listing each CDR3 protein once. The repertoire has 250,000 or so distinct CDR3 sequences, 6.9% of them found once; the top ten carry 0.85%. Sequenced material: CD4+ T cells sorted from PBMCs, taken 15 days after the yellow fever booster vaccination. The sequence derives from a man younger than 40 who received the YFV17D yellow fever vaccine. This chain connects TRBV9 to TRBJ2-1; 7 nucleotides agree with TRBD2. CDR3 bases: TGTGCCAGCAGCGTAGCCCTTCTAGGGAAGCGGGACTTGAAGAGTGAGCAGTTCTTC. Translated, it gives CASSVALLGKRDLKSEQFF. The full variable domain, completed using reference TRBV9 and TRBJ2-1, is DSGVTQTPKHLITATGQRVTLRCSPRSGDLSVYWYQQSLDQGLQFLIQYYNGEERAKGNILERFSAQQFPDLHSELNLSSLELGDSALYFCASSVALLGKRDLKSEQFFGPGTRLTVL.